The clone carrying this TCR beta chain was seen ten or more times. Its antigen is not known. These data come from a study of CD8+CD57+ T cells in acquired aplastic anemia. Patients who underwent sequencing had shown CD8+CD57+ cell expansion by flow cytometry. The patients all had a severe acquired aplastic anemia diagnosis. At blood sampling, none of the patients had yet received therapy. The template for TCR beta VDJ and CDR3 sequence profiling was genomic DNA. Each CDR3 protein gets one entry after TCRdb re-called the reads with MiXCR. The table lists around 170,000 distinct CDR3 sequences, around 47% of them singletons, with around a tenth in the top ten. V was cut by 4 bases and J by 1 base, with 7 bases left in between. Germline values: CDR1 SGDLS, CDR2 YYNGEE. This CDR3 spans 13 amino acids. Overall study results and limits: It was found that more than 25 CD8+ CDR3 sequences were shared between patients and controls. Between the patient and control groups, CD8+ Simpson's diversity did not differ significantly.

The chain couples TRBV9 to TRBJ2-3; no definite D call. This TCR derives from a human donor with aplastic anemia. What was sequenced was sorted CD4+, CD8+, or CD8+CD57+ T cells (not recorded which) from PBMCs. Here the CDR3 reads CASSRGGTDTQYF. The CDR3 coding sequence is TGTGCCAGCAGCAGAGGAGGCACAGATACGCAGTATTTT.